A selection of T cell receptor beta chains follows, all from one sample in a study of blood T cell repertoires in COVID-19. TCRdb's copy holds only in-frame clones and misses some; the assay was immunoSEQ multiplex PCR. This sample carries some 110,000 clones, more than 60% of them seen once, and the ten largest clones take 5% to 8%. Sequencing was carried out using peripheral blood. These receptors all come from a man between 65 and 80 years old with acute or convalescent COVID-19. CDR3s include the opening cysteine and the closing phenylalanine or tryptophan. A D gene is named only where the DNA matches it firmly. Clone size is shown for a subset of rows, as once, few, many or a class of expanded clone.

TRBJ1-4	.	TRBV3-1/TRBV3-2	TRBD1	TGTGCCAGCAGCCCATGGACAGGGAGTGATGAAAAACTGTTTTTT	CASSPWTGSDEKLFF
TRBJ2-1	.	TRBV11-2	TRBD2	TGTGCCAGCAGCTTTTGGACTAGCGGGGAGCAGTTCTTC	CASSFWTSGEQFF
TRBJ1-5	few	TRBV3-1/TRBV3-2	TRBD1	TGTGCCAGCAGCCAGATGACAGGGGATCAGCCCCAGCATTTT	CASSQMTGDQPQHF
TRBJ2-1	.	TRBV5-6	TRBD2	TGTGCCAGCAGCCCCCCAAGCGGGAGACTCGATGAGCAGTTCTTC	CASSPPSGRLDEQFF
TRBJ1-2	.	TRBV6-5	.	TGTGCCAGCAGTTCGGGGGAGGCAGGGAACTATGGCTACACCTTC	CASSSGEAGNYGYTF
TRBJ2-1	.	TRBV5-1	TRBD2	TGCGCCAGCTCGGGACTAGCGGGAGGAGGAGTTGAGCAGTTCTTC	CASSGLAGGGVEQFF
TRBJ2-7	.	TRBV11-2	TRBD2	TGTGCCAGCAGCTTAGAGGGGATGGGGGACTACTCCTACGAGCAGTACTTC	CASSLEGMGDYSYEQYF
TRBJ1-2	.	TRBV3-1/TRBV3-2	TRBD1	TGTGCCAGCATGTCCCGGGACAGCTATGGCTACACCTTC	CASMSRDSYGYTF
TRBJ2-3	.	TRBV19	.	TGTGCCACTAACCAAGGCGGCTTTAGCACAGATACGCAGTATTTT	CATNQGGFSTDTQYF
TRBJ2-3	.	TRBV18	.	TGTGCCAGCTCACCGACTAGGGACCCCCGCACAGATACGCAGTATTTT	CASSPTRDPRTDTQYF
TRBJ1-6	few	TRBV7-2	TRBD1	TGTGCCAGCAGCCCGGGACAGTATAATTCACCCCTCCACTTT	CASSPGQYNSPLHF
TRBJ1-4	few	TRBV10-3	TRBD1	TGTGCCATCAGTACCGCCGGGACAGGGAGCGCGGGGAGTGAAAAACTGTTTTTT	CAISTAGTGSAGSEKLFF
TRBJ2-1	.	TRBV7-9	TRBD1	TGTGCCAGCAGCTATGGACAGGGTGGTTACAATGAGCAGTTCTTC	CASSYGQGGYNEQFF
TRBJ2-7	.	TRBV3-1/TRBV3-2	TRBD2	TGTGCCAGCAGCCAAGATGGTCGGCGGGAGGACTACGAGCAGTACTTC	CASSQDGRREDYEQYF
TRBJ2-7	once	TRBV11-2	.	TGTGCCAGCAGCTTGTCCCCGGACAGACTCCTAATCCACGAGCAGTACTTC	CASSLSPDRLLIHEQYF
TRBJ2-7	.	TRBV6-2/TRBV6-3	.	TGTGCCAGCAGTTACTCAGGAGGCGGGGCCTCTATTTACGAGCAGTACTTC	CASSYSGGGASIYEQYF
TRBJ2-3	.	TRBV2	TRBD2	TGTGCCAGCAGTGAGAGCGGGAGGGCAACAGATACGCAGTATTTT	CASSESGRATDTQYF
TRBJ1-1	.	TRBV9	TRBD1	TGTGCCAGCAGCGGGGGACAGGGTTGGACTGAAGCTTTCTTT	CASSGGQGWTEAFF
TRBJ1-1	.	TRBV11-3	.	TGTGCCAGCAGCCCGGGGAGCGGGACACCGAACACTGAAGCTTTCTTT	CASSPGSGTPNTEAFF
TRBJ2-3	.	TRBV30	.	TGTGCCTGGAGTGACGGGGTCACGGACACAGATACGCAGTATTTT	CAWSDGVTDTDTQYF
TRBJ2-1	.	TRBV3-1/TRBV3-2	TRBD2	TGTGCCAGCAGCCAAGGACTAGCGGGCGGTAATGAGCAGTTCTTC	CASSQGLAGGNEQFF
TRBJ1-5	.	TRBV19	.	TGTGCCAGTACCGTCCACGAGGGAGTGGAGCCCCAGCATTTT	CASTVHEGVEPQHF
TRBJ2-1	once	TRBV3-1/TRBV3-2	TRBD2	TGTGCCAGCAGCCAAAGCGGGGTTCAAACAAAGGAGCAGTTCTTC	CASSQSGVQTKEQFF
TRBJ2-3	.	TRBV27	TRBD2	TGTGCCAGCAGTTCCCTGGGTAGCGGGGCAAGTCATACGCAGTATTTT	CASSSLGSGASHTQYF
TRBJ1-3	.	TRBV2	.	TGTGCCAGCAGTGAAAGGGGCGGGGTACCTGGAAACACCATATATTTT	CASSERGGVPGNTIYF
TRBJ1-3	.	TRBV9	.	TGTGCCAGCAGCGACCAGGACTCTGGAAACACCATATATTTT	CASSDQDSGNTIYF
TRBJ2-1	.	TRBV4-2	TRBD2	TGTGCCAGCAGCCAAGACGATTTGGCGGGGGGACTCGGGAATGAGCAGTTCTTC	CASSQDDLAGGLGNEQFF
TRBJ2-2	few	TRBV5-1	.	TGCGCCAGCAGCTTATCCGGGATAAACACCGGGGAGCTGTTTTTT	CASSLSGINTGELFF
TRBJ1-1	.	TRBV6-6	TRBD1	TGTGCCAGCAGCCTTCTGGAGGGGGCTGGAACTGAAGCTTTCTTT	CASSLLEGAGTEAFF
TRBJ2-7	few	TRBV11-2	.	TGTGCCAGCAGCTTATGGTCAGGCTACGAGCAGTACTTC	CASSLWSGYEQYF
TRBJ2-1	.	TRBV6-6	TRBD2	TGTGCCAGCAGAACTCGGACTAGCGGGAGGAATGAGCAGTTCTTC	CASRTRTSGRNEQFF
TRBJ2-7	.	TRBV5-5	.	TGTGCCAGCAGCCCACGTCCACGGACGGAGGTTAACCCTTCGGCCGAGCAGTACTTC	CASSPRPRTEVNPSAEQYF
TRBJ2-3	.	TRBV4-3	TRBD1	TGCGCCAGCAGTTTTGGGACAGGGGCAGATACGCAGTATTTT	CASSFGTGADTQYF
TRBJ1-1	.	TRBV11-2	.	TGTGCCAGCAGCTTAGAAGGGGGGGGAGGCACTGAAGCTTTCTTT	CASSLEGGGGTEAFF
TRBJ2-7	.	TRBV11-2	.	TGTGCCAGCAGCCACCCGGCGGGGACGGGGAGCTCCTACGAGCAGTACTTC	CASSHPAGTGSSYEQYF
TRBJ2-7	.	TRBV11-2	.	TGTGCCAGCAGCTTAGAGGGACACTCCTACGAGCAGTACTTC	CASSLEGHSYEQYF
TRBJ2-7	.	TRBV5-4	TRBD2	TGTGCCAGCAGCTTAGGCGGGGGTAGCTCCTACGAGCAGTACTTC	CASSLGGGSSYEQYF
TRBJ2-7	.	TRBV12-5	TRBD1	TGTGCTAGTGGGATCCTTGGGACAGGGGCATTTAGGTCCTACGAGCAGTACTTC	CASGILGTGAFRSYEQYF
TRBJ1-1	.	TRBV19	.	TGTGCCAGTAGTATGGCGACCGGGGGCACTGAAGCTTTCTTT	CASSMATGGTEAFF
TRBJ2-4	once	TRBV7-3	TRBD2	TGTGCCAGCAGCCCAGAAGCGGGAGGTACGAACATTCAGTACTTC	CASSPEAGGTNIQYF
TRBJ1-2	.	TRBV5-6	TRBD1	TGTGCCAGCAGCTTCCGGGACAGCCAGTTCTATGGCTACACCTTC	CASSFRDSQFYGYTF
TRBJ1-3	.	TRBV27	.	TGTGCCAGCAGACTCTCTCAGGCGGGGATCGGAAACACCATATATTTT	CASRLSQAGIGNTIYF
TRBJ2-7	.	TRBV7-8	.	TGTGCCAGCAGCCCCCGTGAGTACGAGCAGTACTTC	CASSPREYEQYF
TRBJ2-1	.	TRBV5-4	TRBD2	TGTGCCGCGGGGGGCCAGCGGGGGGGCCGTCGTGAGCAGTTCTTC	CAAGGQRGGRREQFF